The entry below describes one T cell receptor (beta chain). The data belong to a study of cytomegalovirus exposure and HLA in healthy donors. V dropped 1 base and J dropped 1 base, with 13 bases sitting between them. Germline V lookup: CDR1 LNHNV, CDR2 YYDKDF (reference sequence). CDR3 size: 16 residues. The PCR ran on 60 Vbeta and 13 Jbeta primers. Some clones are missing from TCRdb's copy, which holds only in-frame ones; the method was immunoSEQ multiplex PCR. Among 120,000 or so clones listed, 60% to 85% were seen once. The sequenced sample was PBMCs. This TCR was sampled from a woman aged 40 to 50 in good health and CMV-seronegative. This chain links TRBV15 with TRBJ1-1; D call uncertain. The DNA for the CDR3 is TGTGCCACCAGCAGAGGTTCTAGGCTCGGGAACACTGAAGCTTTCTTT. Protein sequence: CATSRGSRLGNTEAFF.